This T cell receptor beta chain was documented in a study of T cell repertoires in cytomegalovirus infection. TCRdb passed the reads through MiXCR, listing each CDR3 protein once. This table has approximately 76,000 distinct CDR3 sequences, more than 3.5% appearing once. This clonotype has a count of ten or more. What it recognizes is unknown. Study conclusions and caveats: Frequencies of public TCR beta families were cumulated, and this identified carriers of CMV plus the relevant HLA.

Germline loops: CDR1 SGHTA, CDR2 FQGNSA. The CDR3 consists of 13 residues. The germline V and J ends were trimmed by 2 bases and 0 bases, with 3 bases remaining between them. The TCR was taken from a human donor in good health (CMV status not recorded). Some clones in this sample may be carry-over from other donors' samples. The chain carries TRBV7-2 and TRBJ2-3; D gene uncertain. The sequenced sample consisted of PBMCs. In DNA form, the CDR3 reads TGTGCCAGCAGCTTACCTAGCACAGATACGCAGTATTTT. Its translation: CASSLPSTDTQYF.